The 9 T cell receptor beta chains below were found in one sample sequenced in a study of metastatic and nonmetastatic thyroid tumors (TCRdb year 2020). Before undergoing thyroid surgery, none of the patients had been given any kind of treatment. Library method: PCR. Sequenced on an Illumina HiSeq 4000. TCRdb ran its own pipeline on the public reads, namely fastp trimming at Q25 and MiXCR clone calling, and kept in-frame beta chains. For this sample there are fewer than 6,500 clones; about 32% appear just once. Around two fifths of the sample comes from the top ten. What was sequenced was tumor tissue. The origin of the receptors is a female donor with papillary thyroid cancer or a benign thyroid nodule (not recorded which). Some clones in this sample may be carry-over from other donors' samples.

By its share, this clone is medium-sized. The V and J genes are TRBV2 and TRBJ2-7, with 12 bases that match TRBD1. The CDR3 runs to 14 residues. Germline CDR1 SNHLY, CDR2 FYNNEI. Losses at the gene ends were 6 bases for V and 6 bases for J; bases not matched to a gene: 6. The CDR3 here is CASRPGQGALEQYF. CDR3 coding DNA: TGTGCCAGCAGACCGGGACAGGGGGCTCTCGAGCAGTACTTC. Full variable domain (outside the CDR3, taken from reference TRBV2 and TRBJ2-7): EPEVTQTPSHQVTQMGQEVILRCVPISNHLYFYWYRQILGQKVEFLVSFYNNEISEKSEIFDDQFSVERPDGSNFTLKIRSTKLEDSAMYFCASRPGQGALEQYFGPGTRLTVT.

This clone showed up many times. The V and J genes are TRBV12-3 or TRBV12-4 and TRBJ1-2; D uncertain. The CDR3 spans 11 residues. V lost 3 bases, J lost 13 bases, and 12 bases lay in between. CDR3 coding DNA: TGTGCCAGCAGTTTTGGGTCCAGCCTCACCTTC. Its protein product is CASSFGSSLTF.

By sample share, this clone is medium-sized. V usage is TRBV28 and J usage is TRBJ1-5; D possibly corresponds to TRBD1 (5 bases). Trimming left V 10 bases short and J 0 bases short, with 13 bases between. The CDR3 is made up of 14 amino acids. Germline V gene lookup returns CDR1 MDHEN and CDR2 SYDVKM. CDR3 sequence reads: CATEGQVSNQPQHF. The DNA of the CDR3 is TGTGCCACCGAGGGGCAGGTTAGCAATCAGCCCCAGCATTTT.

The chain joins TRBV9 to TRBJ1-6; 7 bases are a match to TRBD1. CDR3 size: 15 residues. Per germline, CDR1 SGDLS and CDR2 YYNGEE. The ends lost 4 bases at V and 8 bases at J; junction bases unmatched: 9. The CDR3 protein is CASSPDRVGDSPLHF. The CDR3 nucleotides are TGTGCCAGCAGCCCCGACAGGGTCGGTGATTCACCCCTCCACTTT.

By sample fraction, this clone is medium-sized (0.01 to 0.1%). The chain carries TRBV28 and TRBJ1-3; TRBD1 matches 7 bases. Germline values: CDR1 MDHEN, CDR2 SYDVKM. V was clipped by 8 bases and J by 0 bases; unmatched bases: 10. The CDR3 is 16 residues long. For the CDR3, the DNA is TGTGCCAGCGGGGCAGCGGGACAGTACTCTGGAAACACCATATATTTT. It yields the protein CASGAAGQYSGNTIYF.

This clone came up many times. The chain uses TRBV2 and TRBJ1-5; unclear D gene. Germline-derived CDR1 and CDR2 are SNHLY and FYNNEI. The length of the CDR3 is 15 residues. Trimming removed 2 bases from V and 4 bases from J, with 12 bases in between. Written as DNA, the CDR3 is TGTGCCAGCAGTGAATTTCGAGGGCCAAATCAGCCCCAGCATTTT. Translated: CASSEFRGPNQPQHF.

This chain uses TRBV7-3 with TRBJ1-1; D remains ambiguous. The germline V gene has CDR1 SGHTA and CDR2 FQGTGA. The CDR3 consists of 14 residues. V was clipped by 0 bases and J by 1 base, with 6 bases between them. The CDR3 DNA reads TGTGCCAGCAGCTTAACTCGGGGGAACACTGAAGCTTTCTTT. This gives the protein CASSLTRGNTEAFF.

The V gene is TRBV20-1, the J gene TRBJ1-2, with no clear D. Trimming cost V 1 base and J 7 bases, with 22 bases left between them. Germline V CDR1 and CDR2: DFQATT, SNEGSKA (reference sequence). This CDR3 spans 16 amino acids. The CDR3 reads CSARGARKVGFSGYTF. The DNA for the CDR3 is TGCAGTGCTAGAGGGGCTCGGAAAGTAGGTTTTAGTGGCTACACCTTC.

A note on this clone: A junction boundary mismatches the germline segment, possibly from a read error. V and J are TRBV11-2 and TRBJ2-1; possible D gene TRBD2, 6 bases. The germline gives CDR1 SGHAT, CDR2 FQNNGV. The CDR3 is made up of 15 amino acids. The DNA of the CDR3 is TGTGCCAGCAGCTTAGGTGCGGGGCCTTACAATGAGCATTTCTTC. This codes for CASSLGAGPYNEHFF.